The 5 T cell receptor beta chains reported below all come from one sample, sequenced in a study of lymphopenia after photon versus proton radiotherapy (dated by TCRdb to the late 2010s). Receptors were amplified or captured by the immunoSEQ multiplex PCR assay. TCRdb re-hosts the immuneACCESS table, in-frame sequences only. Its copies lack some clones; in the studies checked, an unresolved V gene accounts for under half of them, and the cause for the rest is not known. The sample table lists thousands of clones, just over 85% of them with a count of one. The leading ten clones occupy 20% to 25% of the sample. The material sequenced was peripheral blood, taken from a patient treated with photon-based radiotherapy. The receptor set was obtained from a man aged 80 or over with cholangiocarcinoma.

This clone was counted between two and nine times. V and J are TRBV27 and TRBJ1-6; D is unclear. The germline gives CDR1 MNHEY, CDR2 SMNVEV (reference sequence). V gave up 3 bases and J gave up 8 bases, with 11 bases separating them. CDR3 length: 14 residues. DNA for the CDR3: TGTGCCAGCAGTTTCGGTTTGTCCGATTCACCCCTCCACTTT. It specifies CASSFGLSDSPLHF.

J is TRBJ1-2 and V is TRBV5-4; perhaps TRBD1 as D (6 bases). Germline loops: CDR1 SGHNT, CDR2 YYREEE (reference sequence). CDR3 length equals 16 residues. V lost 0 bases and J 1 base, leaving 13 bases between the germline ends. CDR3 loop: CASSLGRQVLNYGYTF. CDR3 in DNA: TGTGCCAGCAGCTTGGGCAGACAGGTTCTTAACTATGGCTACACCTTC.

The V call is TRBV2, the J call TRBJ2-1, with D hard to call. CDR1 is SNHLY and CDR2 is FYNNEI in the germline V gene. The CDR3 totals 11 residues. The V gene lost 5 bases and the J gene lost 5 bases, with 4 bases spanning the gap. This CDR3 is CASSYNNEQFF. In DNA form, the CDR3 reads TGTGCCAGCAGTTATAACAATGAGCAGTTCTTC. The full variable domain, in which reference TRBV2 and TRBJ2-1 provide the parts outside the CDR3, is EPEVTQTPSHQVTQMGQEVILRCVPISNHLYFYWYRQILGQKVEFLVSFYNNEISEKSEIFDDQFSVERPDGSNFTLKIRSTKLEDSAMYFCASSYNNEQFFGPGTRLTVL.

V gene TRBV7-9 combines with J gene TRBJ2-3; a weak D match, TRBD1 (7 bases). Germline CDR1 and CDR2: SEHNR and FQNEAQ (reference sequence). The CDR3 length is 15 residues. Between the trimmed V and J ends, which lost 7 bases and 8 bases, there was a span of 22 bases. CDR3 sequence (DNA): TGTGCCAGCACCCCCGGCAGGGGGGAAGTAGGTACGCAGTATTTT. Protein product: CASTPGRGEVGTQYF.

The V and J genes are TRBV28 and TRBJ2-5; TRBD1 agrees at 9 bases. Germline CDR1 is MDHEN and CDR2 is SYDVKM. The J segment lost 3 bases and the V segment lost 5 bases, leaving 7 bases of the junction unmatched. This CDR3 contains 15 residues. In DNA, the CDR3 is TGTGCCAGCAGTGGTACCGGGACAGGGAAAGAGACCCAGTACTTC. Its protein product is CASSGTGTGKETQYF.